These 25 T cell receptor beta chains came from one sample sequenced in a study of vaccination and CD4 T cells after COVID-19. Their cognate antigens are unknown. Specified treatment: roughly nine-day PBMC culture with coronavirus spike peptide pools or control peptides (ViraFEST assay). The Oncomine TCR Beta short-read assay sequenced DNA from cultured CD4+ T cells. TCRdb re-called the PCR reads through MiXCR, storing one row per CDR3 protein. Of 15,000 to 20,000 distinct CDR3 sequences listed, more than 45% are singletons. Sequenced here: CD4+ T cells from blood, cultured in vitro, sampled before SARS-CoV-2 vaccination. These receptors came from a human donor who had recovered from COVID-19.

This clonotype was detected a few times. The chain is built from TRBV7-2 and TRBJ1-2, with D possibly TRBD1 on 6 matching bases. The CDR3 totals 14 residues. From germline, CDR1 is SGHTA and CDR2 FQGNSA. V lost 4 bases, J lost 5 bases, and 14 bases lay in between. In nucleotides, the CDR3 is TGTGCCAGCAGCTCAATGGGGGGGCTGTATGGCTACACCTTC. Its translation: CASSSMGGLYGYTF.

The chain has TRBV27 and TRBJ2-1; possibly TRBD1 or TRBD2 for D (5 bases each). Trimming left V 5 bases short and J 0 bases short, with 14 bases between. Germline V gene sequence: CDR1 MNHEY, CDR2 SMNVEV (reference sequence). This CDR3 is 16 amino acids long. Here the CDR3 DNA reads TGTGCCAGCAGTGCGCCGGGGCTGAGCTCCTACAATGAGCAGTTCTTC. Amino acid sequence: CASSAPGLSSYNEQFF.

This clonotype was seen a few times. The genes are TRBV11-3 and TRBJ2-7; a possible D gene is TRBD1 (5 bases). CDR1 and CDR2 (germline): SGHNT, YENEEA. This CDR3 has 13 residues. V lost 5 bases and J lost 4, with 12 bases in between. The CDR3 DNA follows: TGTGCCAGCAGCGGGCAGGGAAGGTACGAGCAGTACTTC. Amino acids: CASSGQGRYEQYF. The full variable domain, completed using reference TRBV11-3 and TRBJ2-7, is EAGVVQSPRYKIIEKKQPVAFWCNPISGHNTLYWYLQNLGQGPELLIRYENEEAVDDSQLPKDRFSAERLKGVDSTLKIQPAELGDSAVYLCASSGQGRYEQYFGPGTRLTVT.

This chain links TRBV5-1 with TRBJ2-3; 10 bases line up with TRBD2. This CDR3 has 13 amino acids. V lost 6 bases to trimming and J lost 5 bases; unmatched junction nucleotides: 3. The germline V gene encodes CDR1 SGHRS and CDR2 YFSETQ. The CDR3 DNA reads as TGCGCCAGCACTTTAGCGGGGGGAGATACGCAGTATTTT. This codes for CASTLAGGDTQYF.

This clonotype was seen only once. The CDR3 region is CSASAGGRYEQYF. The CDR3 DNA sequence: TGCAGTGCTAGCGCGGGAGGGCGCTACGAGCAGTACTTC. The rearrangement links TRBV20-1 to TRBJ2-7; 9 positions agree with TRBD2. The germline CDR1 and CDR2 sequences are DFQATT and SNEGSKA (reference sequence). V dropped 3 bases and J dropped 3; count of bases not matched to a gene: 3. The CDR3 is 13 residues long.

There are a few counts of this clonotype. J is TRBJ2-5 and V is TRBV6-1; D tentatively fits TRBD1 or TRBD2 (5 bases each). Trimming shortened V by 10 bases and J by 6 bases, and 6 bases separated the two germline ends. CDR1 and CDR2 from the germline V gene are MNHNS and SASEGT. This CDR3 contains 9 residues. The CDR3 is CATGQTQYF. The CDR3 DNA is TGTGCCACGGGGCAGACCCAGTACTTC.

This clonotype has only a few counts. The rearrangement links TRBV20-1 to TRBJ2-3; TRBD2 agrees at 8 bases. The junction had 8 bases not matched to a gene; V was cut back by 0 bases and J by 3 bases. CDR1 is DFQATT and CDR2 is SNEGSKA in the germline V gene (reference sequence). The CDR3 length is 16 residues. The CDR3 nucleotides read TGCAGTGCTAGAGAGGATGACGGGAGGGTTACAGATACGCAGTATTTT. Its protein product is CSAREDDGRVTDTQYF.

The chain links TRBV9 to TRBJ1-6; 10 nucleotides align to TRBD1. The CDR3 runs 16 residues. The V gene's germline CDR1 is SGDLS and CDR2 YYNGEE. With V trimmed by 4 bases and J by 9 bases, 10 bases remained unmatched. The CDR3 coding sequence is TGTGCCAGCAGCCCCGACCCGGGACAGGGGCTTTCACCCCTCCACTTT. It yields the protein CASSPDPGQGLSPLHF. Full variable domain (missing parts from reference TRBV9 and TRBJ1-6): DSGVTQTPKHLITATGQRVTLRCSPRSGDLSVYWYQQSLDQGLQFLIQYYNGEERAKGNILERFSAQQFPDLHSELNLSSLELGDSALYFCASSPDPGQGLSPLHFGNGTRLTVT.

This chain uses TRBV20-1 with TRBJ2-1, with 7 bases aligning to TRBD2. There are 15 residues in the CDR3. Trimming took 4 bases from V and 11 from J; bases not matched to a gene: 17. The germline V gene encodes CDR1 DFQATT and CDR2 SNEGSKA (reference sequence). CDR3: CSAIGRESSSAQQFF. For the CDR3, the DNA is TGCAGTGCTATCGGGCGGGAGTCTTCTTCGGCCCAGCAGTTCTTC.

The gene calls are TRBV6-2 or TRBV6-3 and TRBJ2-7; 7 bases match TRBD2. CDR3 length: 17 amino acids. CDR1 and CDR2 from the germline V gene are MNHEY and SVGEGT. J gave up 6 bases and V 5 bases, and 19 bases lay outside the gene matches. The DNA for the CDR3 is TGTGCCAGCAGTCACCCTATTCGCGGGAGCCGACCGCGCGAGCAGTACTTC. It codes for CASSHPIRGSRPREQYF.

This chain uses TRBV20-1 with TRBJ2-1; 14 nucleotides agree with TRBD2. The CDR3 covers 18 residues. V was clipped by 6 bases and J by 5 bases; unmatched bases: 15. CDR1 and CDR2 (germline): DFQATT, SNEGSKA (reference sequence). CDR3 region: CSALRPGLAGALNNEQFF. As DNA, the CDR3 is TGCAGTGCGCTGAGACCGGGACTAGCGGGAGCACTAAACAATGAGCAGTTCTTC.

This chain joins TRBV20-1 and TRBJ2-5; 13 positions agree with TRBD2. This CDR3 is built from 15 residues. The germline V gene encodes CDR1 DFQATT and CDR2 SNEGSKA (reference sequence). V trimming: 6 bases; J trimming: 3 bases; junction bases outside the gene matches: 7. The CDR3 nucleotides read TGCAGTGCACTCGGACTAGCGGGAGAAGAAGAGACCCAGTACTTC. Translated, it gives CSALGLAGEEETQYF.

A note on this clonotype: The junction and the germline gene differ at one end; a read error may be behind it. The genes are TRBV6-4 and TRBJ1-2; D is perhaps TRBD1 (6 bases). The CDR3 contains 14 residues. Germline CDR1 MRHNA, CDR2 SNTAGT. The DNA for the CDR3 is TGTGCCAGCCTCAGGGGATCCCCGGGTGTTTTCGGGGACTTC. Translation: CASLRGSPGVFGDF.

This clonotype came up a few times. The chain is built from TRBV7-9 and TRBJ2-5; D remains unclear. Between the trimmed V and J ends, which lost 7 bases and 7 bases, there was a span of 10 bases. Germline CDR1 SEHNR, CDR2 FQNEAQ (reference sequence). This CDR3 region has 11 residues. DNA for the CDR3: TGTGCCAGCATCTCGGACGTGACCCAGTACTTC. Amino acid sequence: CASISDVTQYF.

The chain combines TRBV5-4 with TRBJ1-1; D is possibly TRBD1 (6 bases). CDR1 and CDR2 from the germline V gene are SGHNT and YYREEE (reference sequence). This CDR3 region has 13 residues. V was trimmed by 4 bases and J by 1 base, leaving 8 bases between them. The CDR3 region has the DNA TGTGCCAGCAGCGGAGGGGGGAACACTGAAGCTTTCTTT. It encodes CASSGGGNTEAFF. The full variable domain, in which reference TRBV5-4 and TRBJ1-1 provide the parts outside the CDR3, is ETGVTQSPTHLIKTRGQQVTLRCSSQSGHNTVSWYQQALGQGPQFIFQYYREEENGRGNFPPRFSGLQFPNYSSELNVNALELDDSALYLCASSGGGNTEAFFGQGTRLTVV.

This clonotype was observed a handful of times. The rearrangement joins TRBV2 to TRBJ1-5; 10 positions agree with TRBD1. In germline, CDR1 is SNHLY, CDR2 FYNNEI. The CDR3 covers 15 residues. The trim removed 6 bases at V and 2 bases at J, leaving 4 bases unmatched. CDR3 nucleotide sequence: TGTGCCAGCAGGGAGGGACAGGGGCGCAATCAGCCCCAGCATTTT. Translation gives CASREGQGRNQPQHF.

The rearrangement joins TRBV4-3 to TRBJ1-1; no clear D. Germline CDR1 LGHNA, CDR2 YSLEER. This CDR3 region has 13 residues. Trimming removed 1 base at V and 6 bases at J, with 9 bases between. The CDR3 nucleotides are TGCGCCAGCAGCCAAGTTGGAACGGCTGAAGCTTTCTTT. Translated: CASSQVGTAEAFF.

This rearrangement joins TRBV6-1 to TRBJ1-1; 7 bases agree with TRBD1. Germline V CDR1 and CDR2: MNHNS, SASEGT. The CDR3 contains 16 residues. V trimming: 4 bases; J trimming: 4 bases; junction bases outside the gene matches: 12. The CDR3: CASSGRGGRGGTEAFF. Written as DNA, the CDR3 is TGTGCCAGCAGTGGCCGAGGAGGCAGGGGGGGCACTGAAGCTTTCTTT.

This rearrangement joins TRBV2 to TRBJ1-2; D gene unclear. Germline loops: CDR1 SNHLY, CDR2 FYNNEI. V was clipped by 6 bases and J by 2 bases, with 7 bases between them. The length of the CDR3 is 12 residues. In nucleotides, the CDR3 is TGTGCCAGCAGATTCGACAACTATGGCTACACCTTC. Amino acid sequence: CASRFDNYGYTF.

This sequence joins TRBV7-7 and TRBJ2-3; D is possibly TRBD1 (6 bases). CDR1 SSHAT and CDR2 FNYEAQ come from the germline V gene (reference sequence). The CDR3 is made up of 14 amino acids. With 5 bases removed from V and 4 bases from J, the gap between germline ends came to 13 bases. The CDR3 loop is CASSPRTVPDTQYF. The DNA for the CDR3 is TGTGCCAGCAGCCCAAGGACAGTCCCAGATACGCAGTATTTT.

This clonotype was picked up a small number of times. The chain combines TRBV7-2 with TRBJ2-5; 14 bases are a match to TRBD2. V shed 8 bases and J 3 bases; nucleotides not matched to a gene: 5. The V gene's germline CDR1 is SGHTA and CDR2 FQGNSA. The length of the CDR3 is 15 residues. CDR3 sequence reads: CASREGLAGEETQYF. The CDR3 DNA is TGTGCCAGCCGCGAGGGACTAGCGGGGGAAGAGACCCAGTACTTC.

V and J are TRBV7-2 and TRBJ2-3, with 8 positions matching TRBD2. The CDR3 has 15 residues. V was clipped by 5 bases and J by 5 bases; unmatched bases: 9. Germline V gives CDR1 SGHTA, CDR2 FQGNSA. The CDR3 DNA follows: TGTGCCAGCAGCACCTACGGGGGACTAGAAGATACGCAGTATTTT. Protein sequence: CASSTYGGLEDTQYF.

This clonotype was detected a few times. This sequence joins TRBV7-9 and TRBJ1-5, with a weak D call TRBD1 (5 bases). Germline CDR1 and CDR2: SEHNR and FQNEAQ (reference sequence). CDR3 length: 14 amino acids. With 5 bases removed from V and 4 bases from J, the gap between germline ends came to 12 bases. The CDR3 region is CASSLAGGNQPQHF. CDR3 coding DNA: TGTGCCAGCAGCCTCGCGGGGGGAAATCAGCCCCAGCATTTT.

V is TRBV20-1 and J is TRBJ2-1; TRBD2 is a possible D gene (6 bases). This CDR3 contains 17 residues. Trimming took off 0 bases at V and 3 bases at J, with 18 bases between the two ends. Germline CDR1 is DFQATT and CDR2 is SNEGSKA (reference sequence). The CDR3 region is CSARDVRLAVLYNEQFF. In DNA, the CDR3 is TGCAGTGCTAGAGATGTCCGGTTAGCGGTACTCTACAATGAGCAGTTCTTC.

This clonotype was seen a handful of times. The chain is built from TRBV28 and TRBJ1-5, with D tentatively TRBD1 (6 bases). V dropped 2 bases and J dropped 4 bases, with 9 bases sitting between them. The V gene's germline CDR1 is MDHEN and CDR2 SYDVKM. The CDR3 is 14 amino acids. The CDR3 reads CASSLGQKNQPQHF. The CDR3 nucleotides read TGTGCCAGCAGTTTAGGACAGAAAAATCAGCCCCAGCATTTT.